This TCR beta chain was observed in a study of shared clonotypes between healthy human individuals. Study-wide context: The donor pool was made up of a couple of women and three men aged 18 to 49.

At a deep level, the assay was run. Generated by immunoSEQ multiplex PCR, the TCRdb table keeps only in-frame clones and is missing some. Of some 530,000 clones in the sample, almost 80% were seen once. Donation came from healthy HIV-negative adults that had no recent acute infections or vaccinations. The sample holds one count of this clone. The sequence derives from a woman aged 40 to 50 in good health. Some clones in this sample may be carry-over from other donors' samples. Material: PBMCs.

In nucleotides, the CDR3 is TGTGCCAGTAGAGGACAGGGTGGTGAAAAACTGTTTTTT. It yields the protein CASRGQGGEKLFF. The chain uses TRBV19 and TRBJ1-4, with TRBD1 matching over 8 bases. The germline gives CDR1 LNHDA, CDR2 SQIVND (reference sequence). V lost 6 bases to trimming and J lost 7 bases; unmatched junction nucleotides: 4. The CDR3 runs 13 residues.